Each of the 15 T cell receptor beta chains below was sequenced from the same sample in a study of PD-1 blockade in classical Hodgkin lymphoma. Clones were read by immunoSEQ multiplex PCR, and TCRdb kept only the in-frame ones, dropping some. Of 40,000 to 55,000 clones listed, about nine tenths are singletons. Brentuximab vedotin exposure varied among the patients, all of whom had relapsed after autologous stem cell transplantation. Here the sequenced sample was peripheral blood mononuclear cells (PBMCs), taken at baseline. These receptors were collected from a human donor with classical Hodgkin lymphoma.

CDR3 sequence: CASSDGTLNTEAFF. The CDR3 nucleotides are TGTGCCAGCAGTGACGGGACATTGAACACTGAAGCTTTCTTT. The chain uses TRBV6-5 and TRBJ1-1, with a possible D match to TRBD1 (6 bases). The V end was cut by 5 bases, the J end by 0 bases, with 10 bases between. The CDR3 spans 14 residues. Germline-derived CDR1 and CDR2 are MNHEY and SVGAGI.

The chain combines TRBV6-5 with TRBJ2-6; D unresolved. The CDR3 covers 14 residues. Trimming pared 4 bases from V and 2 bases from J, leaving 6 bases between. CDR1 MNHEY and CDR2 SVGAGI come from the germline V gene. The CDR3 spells CASSSPAGANVLTF. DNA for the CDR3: TGTGCCAGCAGTTCTCCGGCTGGGGCCAACGTCCTGACTTTC.

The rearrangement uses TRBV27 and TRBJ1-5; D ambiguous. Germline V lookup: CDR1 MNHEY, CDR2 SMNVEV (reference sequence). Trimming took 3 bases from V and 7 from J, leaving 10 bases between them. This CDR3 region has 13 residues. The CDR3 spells CASSFGGYQPQHF. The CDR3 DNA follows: TGTGCCAGCAGTTTTGGTGGGTACCAGCCCCAGCATTTT.

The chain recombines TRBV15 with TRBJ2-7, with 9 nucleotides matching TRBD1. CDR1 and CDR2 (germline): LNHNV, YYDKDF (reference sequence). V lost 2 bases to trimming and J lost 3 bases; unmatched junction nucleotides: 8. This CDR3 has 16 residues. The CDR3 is CATSRSRQGVDYEQYF. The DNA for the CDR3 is TGTGCCACCAGCAGATCTCGACAGGGGGTAGACTACGAGCAGTACTTC.

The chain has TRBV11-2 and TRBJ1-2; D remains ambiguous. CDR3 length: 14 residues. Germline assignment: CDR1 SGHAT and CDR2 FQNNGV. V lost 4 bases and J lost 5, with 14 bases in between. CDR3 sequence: CASSSVGGRYGYTF. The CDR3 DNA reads TGTGCCAGCAGCTCCGTGGGAGGCCGGTATGGCTACACCTTC.

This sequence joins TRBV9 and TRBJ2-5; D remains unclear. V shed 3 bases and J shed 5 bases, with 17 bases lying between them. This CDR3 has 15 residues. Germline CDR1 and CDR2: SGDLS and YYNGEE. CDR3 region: CASSDTYRAAETQYF. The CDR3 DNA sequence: TGTGCCAGCAGCGATACGTACCGGGCGGCTGAGACCCAGTACTTC.

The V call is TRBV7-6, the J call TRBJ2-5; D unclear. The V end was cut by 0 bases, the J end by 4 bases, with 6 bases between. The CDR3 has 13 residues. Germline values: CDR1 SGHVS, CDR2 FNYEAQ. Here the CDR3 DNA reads TGTGCCAGCAGCTTAGCGGGCAGAGAGACCCAGTACTTC. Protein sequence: CASSLAGRETQYF.

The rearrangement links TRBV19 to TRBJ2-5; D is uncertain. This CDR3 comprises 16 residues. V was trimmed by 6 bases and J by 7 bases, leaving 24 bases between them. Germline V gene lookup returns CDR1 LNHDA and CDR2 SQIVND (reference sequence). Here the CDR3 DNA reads TGTGCCAGTAGCCGGATTGGGGTAATCGAGTCAGGGACCCAGTACTTC. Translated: CASSRIGVIESGTQYF.

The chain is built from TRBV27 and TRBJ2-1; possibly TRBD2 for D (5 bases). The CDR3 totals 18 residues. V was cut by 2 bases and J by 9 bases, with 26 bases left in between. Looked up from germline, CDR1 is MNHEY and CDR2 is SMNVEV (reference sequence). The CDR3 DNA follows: TGTGCCAGCAGTTTAGGCGCGGGTACCTACCCCAGCCCCGGTGAGCAGTTCTTC. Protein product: CASSLGAGTYPSPGEQFF.

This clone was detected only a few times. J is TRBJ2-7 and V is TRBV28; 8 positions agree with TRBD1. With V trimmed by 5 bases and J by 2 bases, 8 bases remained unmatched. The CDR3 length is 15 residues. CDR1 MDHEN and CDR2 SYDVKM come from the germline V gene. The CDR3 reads CASSEQGESPYEQYF. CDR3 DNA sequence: TGTGCCAGCAGTGAACAGGGGGAGTCTCCCTACGAGCAGTACTTC.

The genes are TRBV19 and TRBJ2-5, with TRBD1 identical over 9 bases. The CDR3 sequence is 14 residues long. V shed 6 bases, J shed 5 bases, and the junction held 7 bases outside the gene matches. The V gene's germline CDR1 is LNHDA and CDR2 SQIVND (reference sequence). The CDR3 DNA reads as TGTGCCAGTAGGGACAGGGGCGGGCGGGAGACCCAGTACTTC. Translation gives CASRDRGGRETQYF.

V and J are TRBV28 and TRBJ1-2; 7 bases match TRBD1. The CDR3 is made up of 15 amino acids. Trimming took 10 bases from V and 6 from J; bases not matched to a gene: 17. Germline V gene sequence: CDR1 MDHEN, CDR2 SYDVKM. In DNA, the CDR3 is TGTGCCACCCGTGGTGAGGGGGCTTCCCTCCATGGCTACACCTTC. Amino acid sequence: CATRGEGASLHGYTF.

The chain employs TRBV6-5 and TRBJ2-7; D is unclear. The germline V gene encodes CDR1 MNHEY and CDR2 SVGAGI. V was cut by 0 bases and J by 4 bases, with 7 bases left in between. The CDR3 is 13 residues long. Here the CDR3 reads CASSYSGSYEQYF. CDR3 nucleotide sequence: TGTGCCAGCAGTTACTCCGGTTCATACGAGCAGTACTTC.

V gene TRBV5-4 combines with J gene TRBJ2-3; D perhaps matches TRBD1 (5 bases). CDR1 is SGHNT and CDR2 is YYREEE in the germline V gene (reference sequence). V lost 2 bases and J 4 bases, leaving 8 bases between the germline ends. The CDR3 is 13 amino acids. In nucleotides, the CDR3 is TGTGCCAGCAGCTTTCCAGGGCCAGATACGCAGTATTTT. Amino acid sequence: CASSFPGPDTQYF.

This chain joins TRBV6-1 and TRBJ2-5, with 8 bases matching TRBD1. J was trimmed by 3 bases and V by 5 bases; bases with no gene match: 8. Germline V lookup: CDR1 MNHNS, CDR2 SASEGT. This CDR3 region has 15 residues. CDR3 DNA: TGTGCCAGCAGTCGACGGACAGGGAGTGAAGAGACCCAGTACTTC. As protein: CASSRRTGSEETQYF.